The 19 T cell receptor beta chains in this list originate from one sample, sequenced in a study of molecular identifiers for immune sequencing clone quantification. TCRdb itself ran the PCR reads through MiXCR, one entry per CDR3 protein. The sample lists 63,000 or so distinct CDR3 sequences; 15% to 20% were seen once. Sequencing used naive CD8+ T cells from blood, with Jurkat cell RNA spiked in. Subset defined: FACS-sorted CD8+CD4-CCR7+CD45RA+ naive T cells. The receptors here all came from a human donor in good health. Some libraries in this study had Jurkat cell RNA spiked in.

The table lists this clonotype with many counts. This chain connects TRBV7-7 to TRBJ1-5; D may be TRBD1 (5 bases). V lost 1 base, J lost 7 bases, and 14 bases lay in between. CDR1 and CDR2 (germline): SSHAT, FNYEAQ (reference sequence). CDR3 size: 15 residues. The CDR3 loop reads CASSLERSKGQPQHF. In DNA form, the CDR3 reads TGTGCCAGCAGCTTAGAGAGAAGCAAGGGGCAGCCCCAGCATTTT.

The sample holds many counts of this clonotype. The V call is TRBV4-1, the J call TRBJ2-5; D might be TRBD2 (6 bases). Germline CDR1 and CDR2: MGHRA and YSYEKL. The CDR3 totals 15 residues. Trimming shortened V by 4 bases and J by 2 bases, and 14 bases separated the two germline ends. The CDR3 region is CASSRGGTTQETQYF. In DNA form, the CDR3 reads TGCGCCAGCAGCCGGGGCGGGACCACACAAGAGACCCAGTACTTC.

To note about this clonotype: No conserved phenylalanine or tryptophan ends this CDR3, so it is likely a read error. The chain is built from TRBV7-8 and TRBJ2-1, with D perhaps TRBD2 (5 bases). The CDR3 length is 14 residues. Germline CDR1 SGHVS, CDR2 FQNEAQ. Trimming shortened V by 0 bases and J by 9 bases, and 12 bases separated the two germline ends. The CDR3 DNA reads TGTGCCAGCAGCTTAGCGGGAGAAGGCAGTGAGCAGTTCTCC. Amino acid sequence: CASSLAGEGSEQFS.

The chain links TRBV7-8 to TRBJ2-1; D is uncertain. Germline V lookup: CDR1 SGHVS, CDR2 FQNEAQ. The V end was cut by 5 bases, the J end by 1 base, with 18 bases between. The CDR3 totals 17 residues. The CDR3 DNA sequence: TGTGCCAGCAGCCCGTACGGAGTCCCGTCGTCCTACAATGAGCAGTTCTTC. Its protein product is CASSPYGVPSSYNEQFF.

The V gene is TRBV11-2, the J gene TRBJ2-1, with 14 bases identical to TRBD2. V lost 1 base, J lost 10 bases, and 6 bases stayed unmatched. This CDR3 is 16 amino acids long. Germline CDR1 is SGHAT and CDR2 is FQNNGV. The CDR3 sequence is CASSLATSGGAGEQFF. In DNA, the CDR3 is TGTGCCAGCAGCTTAGCGACTAGCGGGGGGGCCGGGGAGCAGTTCTTC.

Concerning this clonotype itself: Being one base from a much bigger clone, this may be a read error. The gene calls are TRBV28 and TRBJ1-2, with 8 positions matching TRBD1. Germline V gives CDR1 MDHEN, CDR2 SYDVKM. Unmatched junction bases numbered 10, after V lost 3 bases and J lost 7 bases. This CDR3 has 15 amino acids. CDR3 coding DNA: TGTGCCAGCAGTTTCCAGGGGGCGCGAGGTCGTGGCTACACCTTC. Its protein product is CASSFQGARGRGYTF.

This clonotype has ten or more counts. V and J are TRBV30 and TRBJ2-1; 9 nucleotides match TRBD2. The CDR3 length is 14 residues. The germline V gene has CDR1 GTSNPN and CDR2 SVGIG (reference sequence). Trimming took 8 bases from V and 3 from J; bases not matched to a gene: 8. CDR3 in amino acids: CAQDSGSIYNEQFF. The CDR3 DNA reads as TGTGCCCAAGATAGCGGGAGTATCTACAATGAGCAGTTCTTC.

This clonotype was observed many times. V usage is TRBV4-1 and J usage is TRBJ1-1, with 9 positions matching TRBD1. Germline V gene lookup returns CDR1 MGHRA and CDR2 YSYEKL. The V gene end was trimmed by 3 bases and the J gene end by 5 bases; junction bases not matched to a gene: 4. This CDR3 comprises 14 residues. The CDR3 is CASSHRTGVTEAFF. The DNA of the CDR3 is TGCGCCAGCAGCCATCGGACAGGGGTGACTGAAGCTTTCTTT.

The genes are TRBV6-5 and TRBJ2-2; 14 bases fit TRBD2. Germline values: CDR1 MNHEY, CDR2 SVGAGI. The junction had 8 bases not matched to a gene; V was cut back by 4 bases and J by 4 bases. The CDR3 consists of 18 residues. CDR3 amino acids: CASSLGTSGSPGTGELFF. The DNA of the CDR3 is TGTGCCAGCAGTTTGGGGACTAGCGGGAGCCCGGGCACCGGGGAGCTGTTTTTT.

The CDR3 reads CASSLGAGGPYEQFF. The CDR3 DNA reads as TGTGCCAGCAGCTTAGGAGCGGGAGGGCCCTATGAGCAGTTCTTC. The gene calls are TRBV7-9 and TRBJ2-1; 10 nucleotides align to TRBD2. Germline-derived CDR1 and CDR2 are SEHNR and FQNEAQ (reference sequence). Losses at the gene ends were 1 base for V and 8 bases for J; bases not matched to a gene: 5. The CDR3 is 15 amino acids.

CDR3: CATSRDSAGLGEQYF. CDR3 bases: TGTGCCACCAGCAGAGATTCGGCAGGGTTGGGCGAGCAGTACTTC. V usage is TRBV15 and J usage is TRBJ2-7; D is possibly TRBD1 (5 bases). CDR3 size: 15 residues. V was cut by 0 bases and J by 6 bases, with 15 bases left in between. The germline CDR1 and CDR2 sequences are LNHNV and YYDKDF (reference sequence).

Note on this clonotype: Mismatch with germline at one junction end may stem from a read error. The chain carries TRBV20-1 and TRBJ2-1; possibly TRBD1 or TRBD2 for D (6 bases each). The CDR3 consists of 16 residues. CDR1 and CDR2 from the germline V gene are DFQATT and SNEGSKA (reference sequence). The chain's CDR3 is CSAPGGVRRSYSEQFF. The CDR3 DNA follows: TGCAGTGCCCCCGGGGGCGTCCGTAGGTCCTACAGTGAGCAGTTCTTC.

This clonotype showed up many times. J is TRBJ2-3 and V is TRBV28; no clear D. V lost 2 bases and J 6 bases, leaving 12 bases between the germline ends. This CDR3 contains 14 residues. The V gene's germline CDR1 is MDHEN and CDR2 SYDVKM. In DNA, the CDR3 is TGTGCCAGCAGTTTAGGGGAAGTCCCCGATACGCAGTATTTT. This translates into CASSLGEVPDTQYF.

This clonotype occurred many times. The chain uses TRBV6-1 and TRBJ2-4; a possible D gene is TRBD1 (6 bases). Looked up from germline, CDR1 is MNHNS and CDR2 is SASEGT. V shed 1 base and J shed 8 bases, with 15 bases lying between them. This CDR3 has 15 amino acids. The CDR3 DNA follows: TGTGCCAGCAGTGAAGGGTCAGGGGCCATGGACATTCAGTACTTC. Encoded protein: CASSEGSGAMDIQYF.

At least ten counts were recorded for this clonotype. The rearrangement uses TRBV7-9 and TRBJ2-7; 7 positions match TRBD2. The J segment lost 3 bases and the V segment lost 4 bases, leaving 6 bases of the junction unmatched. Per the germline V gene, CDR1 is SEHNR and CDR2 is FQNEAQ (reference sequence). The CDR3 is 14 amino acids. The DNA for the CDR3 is TGTGCCAGCAGCTCAAACGGCGGGAGCTACGAGCAGTACTTC. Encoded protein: CASSSNGGSYEQYF.

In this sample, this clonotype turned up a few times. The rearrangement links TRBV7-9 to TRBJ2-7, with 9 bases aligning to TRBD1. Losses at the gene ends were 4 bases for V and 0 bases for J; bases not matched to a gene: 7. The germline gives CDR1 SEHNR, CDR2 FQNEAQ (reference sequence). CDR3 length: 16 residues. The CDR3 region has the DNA TGTGCCAGCAGCTCCCCCGGGACAGGGAGCTCCTACGAGCAGTACTTC. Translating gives CASSSPGTGSSYEQYF.

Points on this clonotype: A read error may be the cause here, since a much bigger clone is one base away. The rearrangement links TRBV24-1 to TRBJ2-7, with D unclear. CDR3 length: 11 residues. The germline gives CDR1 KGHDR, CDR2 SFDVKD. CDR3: CTTSEGYEQYF. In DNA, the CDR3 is TGTACCACCAGTGAAGGGTACGAGCAGTACTTC.

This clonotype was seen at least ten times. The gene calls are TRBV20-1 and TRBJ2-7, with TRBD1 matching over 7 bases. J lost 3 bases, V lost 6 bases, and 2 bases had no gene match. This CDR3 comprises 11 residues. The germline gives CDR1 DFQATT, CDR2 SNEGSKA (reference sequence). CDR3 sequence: CSAGQVYEQYF. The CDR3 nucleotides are TGCAGTGCCGGACAGGTCTACGAGCAGTACTTC.

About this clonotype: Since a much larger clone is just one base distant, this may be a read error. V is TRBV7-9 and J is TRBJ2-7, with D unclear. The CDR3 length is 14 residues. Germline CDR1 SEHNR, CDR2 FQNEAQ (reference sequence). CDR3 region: CASSEDDISCEQYF. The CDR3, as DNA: TGTGCCAGCTCCGAAGACGACATCTCCTGCGAGCAGTACTTC.